The entry that follows covers one T cell receptor beta chain sequence. What it recognizes is unknown. One base away lies a much larger clone, so this may be a sequencing read error. TCRdb processed the 5' RACE reads anew with MiXCR; each CDR3 protein has one entry. The sample carries approximately 40,000 distinct CDR3 sequences, roughly a fifth recorded once. This CDR3 is 15 amino acids long. Germline-derived CDR1 and CDR2 are MNHEY and SMNVEV (reference sequence). Cells sorted as Tregs were CD4+, CD25+ and CD127-/low. Points from the study as a whole: Tumor memory CD4+ T cell TCR gene usage clustered with blood and lymph node memory CD4+ cells and lymph node naive CD4+ cells.

V gene TRBV27 combines with J gene TRBJ2-3; 8 nucleotides match TRBD2. This TCR came from a female donor with breast cancer. The specimen was Tregs sorted from blood. Written as DNA, the CDR3 is TGTGCCAGCAGCCCCGGGAGGGATGGCACAGATACGCGGTATTTT. It yields the protein CASSPGRDGTDTRYF.